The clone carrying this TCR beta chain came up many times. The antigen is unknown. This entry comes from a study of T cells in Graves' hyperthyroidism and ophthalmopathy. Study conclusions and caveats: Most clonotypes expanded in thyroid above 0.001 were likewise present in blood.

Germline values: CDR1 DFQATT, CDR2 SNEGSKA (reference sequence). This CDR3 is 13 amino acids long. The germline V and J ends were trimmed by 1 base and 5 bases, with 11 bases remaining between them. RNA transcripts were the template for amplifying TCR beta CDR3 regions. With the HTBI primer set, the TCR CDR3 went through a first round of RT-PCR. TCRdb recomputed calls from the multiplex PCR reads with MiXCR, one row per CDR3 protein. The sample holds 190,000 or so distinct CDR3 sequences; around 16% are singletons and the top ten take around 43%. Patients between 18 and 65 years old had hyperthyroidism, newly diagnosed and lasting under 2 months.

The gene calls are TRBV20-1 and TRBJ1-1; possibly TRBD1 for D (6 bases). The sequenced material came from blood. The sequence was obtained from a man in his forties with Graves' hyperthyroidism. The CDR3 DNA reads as TGCAGTGCTAGAGTCCCAGGGGCGACTGAAGCTTTCTTT. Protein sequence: CSARVPGATEAFF.